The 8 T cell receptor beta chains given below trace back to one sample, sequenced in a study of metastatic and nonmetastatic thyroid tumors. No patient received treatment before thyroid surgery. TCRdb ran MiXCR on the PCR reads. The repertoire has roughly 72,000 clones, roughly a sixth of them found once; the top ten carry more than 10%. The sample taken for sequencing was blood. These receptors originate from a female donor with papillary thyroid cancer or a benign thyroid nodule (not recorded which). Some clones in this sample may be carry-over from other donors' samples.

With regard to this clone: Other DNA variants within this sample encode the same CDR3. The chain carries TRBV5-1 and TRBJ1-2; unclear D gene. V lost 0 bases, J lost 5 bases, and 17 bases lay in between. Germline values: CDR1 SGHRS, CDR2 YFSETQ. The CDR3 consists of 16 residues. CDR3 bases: TGCGCCAGCAGCTTGGAAGTACCGAGCCTATCATATGGCTACACCTTC. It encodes CASSLEVPSLSYGYTF. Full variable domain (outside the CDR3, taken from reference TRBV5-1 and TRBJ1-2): KAGVTQTPRYLIKTRGQQVTLSCSPISGHRSVSWYQQTPGQGLQFLFEYFSETQRNKGNFPGRFSGRQFSNSRSEMNVSTLELGDSALYLCASSLEVPSLSYGYTFGSGTRLTVV.

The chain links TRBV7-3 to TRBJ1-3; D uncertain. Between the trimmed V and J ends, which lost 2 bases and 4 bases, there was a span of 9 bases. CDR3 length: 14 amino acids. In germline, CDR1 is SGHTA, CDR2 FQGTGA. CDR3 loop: CASSLEGGGNTIYF. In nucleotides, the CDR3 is TGTGCCAGCAGCTTAGAGGGCGGAGGAAACACCATATATTTT.

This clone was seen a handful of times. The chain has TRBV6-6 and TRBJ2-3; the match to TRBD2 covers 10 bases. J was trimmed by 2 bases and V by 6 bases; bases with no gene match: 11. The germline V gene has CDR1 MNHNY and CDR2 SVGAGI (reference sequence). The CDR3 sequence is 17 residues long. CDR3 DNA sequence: TGTGCCAGCAGCTCCTATGGACTAGCGGCCTACACAGATACGCAGTATTTT. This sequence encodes CASSSYGLAAYTDTQYF.

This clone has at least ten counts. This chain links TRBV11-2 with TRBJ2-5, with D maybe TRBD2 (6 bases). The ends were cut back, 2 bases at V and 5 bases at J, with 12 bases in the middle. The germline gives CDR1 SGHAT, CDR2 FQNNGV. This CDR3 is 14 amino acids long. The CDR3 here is CASSLSKEGETQYF. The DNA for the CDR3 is TGTGCCAGCAGCTTAAGCAAGGAGGGGGAGACCCAGTACTTC.

The CDR3 nucleotides are TGTGCCATCAGTGAGAGTGGGTGGGAGACCCAGTACTTC. The encoded protein is CAISESGWETQYF. This chain joins TRBV10-3 and TRBJ2-5; D not certain. CDR1 is ENHRY and CDR2 is SYGVKD in the germline V gene. V was shortened by 2 bases and J by 5 bases, with 9 bases between the two germline ends. The CDR3 runs to 13 residues.

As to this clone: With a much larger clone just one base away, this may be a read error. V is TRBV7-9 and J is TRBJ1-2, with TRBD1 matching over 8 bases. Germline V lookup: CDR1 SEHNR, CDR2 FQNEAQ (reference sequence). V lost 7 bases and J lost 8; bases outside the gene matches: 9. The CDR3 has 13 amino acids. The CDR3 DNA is TGTGCCAGCATCTTTGGGACAGGATCCGGCTACACCTTC. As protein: CASIFGTGSGYTF.

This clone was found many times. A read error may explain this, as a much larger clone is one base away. CDR3 sequence: CASTLGQGIYEQYF. The DNA for the CDR3 is TGTGCCAGCACTCTTGGACAGGGGATCTACGAGCAGTACTTC. The rearrangement uses TRBV6-1 and TRBJ2-7; 9 bases match TRBD1. Germline V gene lookup returns CDR1 MNHNS and CDR2 SASEGT. The junction had 7 bases not matched to a gene; V was cut back by 7 bases and J by 3 bases. The CDR3 runs to 14 residues.

The CDR3 sequence is CSATPGRDQPQHF. The DNA of the CDR3 is TGCAGTGCTACGCCCGGGAGGGATCAGCCCCAGCATTTT. The chain has TRBV20-1 and TRBJ1-5, with D uncertain. The CDR3 is made up of 13 amino acids. Germline loops: CDR1 DFQATT, CDR2 SNEGSKA (reference sequence). Trimming removed 4 bases from V and 5 bases from J, with 12 bases in between.